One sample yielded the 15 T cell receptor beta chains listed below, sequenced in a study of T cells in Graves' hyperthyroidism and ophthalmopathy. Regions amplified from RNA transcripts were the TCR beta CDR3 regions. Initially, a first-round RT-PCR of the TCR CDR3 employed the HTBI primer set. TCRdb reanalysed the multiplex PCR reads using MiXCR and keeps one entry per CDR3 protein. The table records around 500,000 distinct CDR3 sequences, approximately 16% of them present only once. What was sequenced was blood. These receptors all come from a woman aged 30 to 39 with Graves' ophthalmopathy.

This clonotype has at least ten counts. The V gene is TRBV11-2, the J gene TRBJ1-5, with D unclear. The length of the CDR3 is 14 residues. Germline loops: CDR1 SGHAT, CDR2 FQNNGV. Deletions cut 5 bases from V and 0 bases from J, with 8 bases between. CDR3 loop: CASSQDNSNQPQHF. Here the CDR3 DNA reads TGTGCCAGCAGCCAAGACAATAGCAATCAGCCCCAGCATTTT.

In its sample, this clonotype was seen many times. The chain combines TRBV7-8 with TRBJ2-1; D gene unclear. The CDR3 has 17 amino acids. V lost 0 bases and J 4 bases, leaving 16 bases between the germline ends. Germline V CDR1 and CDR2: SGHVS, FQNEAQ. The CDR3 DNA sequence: TGTGCCAGCAGCTTAGCCCGTGTCCGCGGAAGGTACAATGAGCAGTTCTTC. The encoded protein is CASSLARVRGRYNEQFF.

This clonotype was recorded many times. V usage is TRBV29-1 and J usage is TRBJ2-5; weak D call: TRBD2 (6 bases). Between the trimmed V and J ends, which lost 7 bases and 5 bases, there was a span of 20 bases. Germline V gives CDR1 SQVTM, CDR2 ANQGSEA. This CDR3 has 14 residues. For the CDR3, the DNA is TGCAGCGCCGTCGAGGGCGGAGGGGCGGAGACCCAGTACTTC. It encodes CSAVEGGGAETQYF.

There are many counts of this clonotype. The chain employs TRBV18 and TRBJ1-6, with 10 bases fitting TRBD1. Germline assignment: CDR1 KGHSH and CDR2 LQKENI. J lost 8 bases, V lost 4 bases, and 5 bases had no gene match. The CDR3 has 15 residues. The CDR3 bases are TGTGCCAGCTCACACTCCGGACAGGGGGATTCACCCCTCCACTTT. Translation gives CASSHSGQGDSPLHF.

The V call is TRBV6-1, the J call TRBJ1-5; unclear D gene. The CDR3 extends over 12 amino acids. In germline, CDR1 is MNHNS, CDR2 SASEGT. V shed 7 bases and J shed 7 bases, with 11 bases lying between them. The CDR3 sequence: CASTVGWQPQHF. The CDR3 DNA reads TGTGCCAGCACGGTAGGGTGGCAGCCCCAGCATTTT.

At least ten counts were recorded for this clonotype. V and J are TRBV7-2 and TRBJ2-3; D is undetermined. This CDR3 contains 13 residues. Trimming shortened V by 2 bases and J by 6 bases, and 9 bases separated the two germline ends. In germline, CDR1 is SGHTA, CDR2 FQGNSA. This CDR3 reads CASSLWSPDTQYF. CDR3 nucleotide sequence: TGTGCCAGCAGCTTATGGTCACCGGATACGCAGTATTTT.

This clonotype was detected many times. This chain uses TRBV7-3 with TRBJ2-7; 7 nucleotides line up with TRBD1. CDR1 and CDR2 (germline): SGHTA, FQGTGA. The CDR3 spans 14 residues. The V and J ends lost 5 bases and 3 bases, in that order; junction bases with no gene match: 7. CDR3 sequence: CASSRKDRDYEQYF. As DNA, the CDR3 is TGTGCCAGCAGCCGTAAAGACAGGGACTACGAGCAGTACTTC. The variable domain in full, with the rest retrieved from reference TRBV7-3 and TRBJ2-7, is GAGVSQTPSNKVTEKGKYVELRCDPISGHTALYWYRQSLGQGPEFLIYFQGTGAADDSGLPNDRFFAVRPEGSVSTLKIQRTERGDSAVYLCASSRKDRDYEQYFGPGTRLTVT.

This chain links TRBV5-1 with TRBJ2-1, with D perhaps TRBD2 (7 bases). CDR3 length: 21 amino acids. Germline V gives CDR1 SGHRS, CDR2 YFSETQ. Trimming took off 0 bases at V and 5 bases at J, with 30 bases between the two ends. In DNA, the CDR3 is TGCGCCAGCAGCTTGGAATTTTTCAGGGGTGGGCGGGAGTTACGGCACAATGAGCAGTTCTTC. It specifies CASSLEFFRGGRELRHNEQFF.

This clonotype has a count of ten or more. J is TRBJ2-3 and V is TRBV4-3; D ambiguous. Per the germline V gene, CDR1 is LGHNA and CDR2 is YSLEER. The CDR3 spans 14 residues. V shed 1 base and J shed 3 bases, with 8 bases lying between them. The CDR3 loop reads CASSQAPVTDTQYF. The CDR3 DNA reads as TGCGCCAGCAGCCAAGCGCCGGTTACAGATACGCAGTATTTT.

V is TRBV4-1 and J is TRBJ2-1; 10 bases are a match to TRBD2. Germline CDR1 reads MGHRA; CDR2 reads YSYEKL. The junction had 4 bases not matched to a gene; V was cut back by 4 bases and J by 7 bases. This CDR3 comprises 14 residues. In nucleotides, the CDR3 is TGCGCCAGCAGCCGACTAGCGGGTTGGAATGAGCAGTTCTTC. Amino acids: CASSRLAGWNEQFF.

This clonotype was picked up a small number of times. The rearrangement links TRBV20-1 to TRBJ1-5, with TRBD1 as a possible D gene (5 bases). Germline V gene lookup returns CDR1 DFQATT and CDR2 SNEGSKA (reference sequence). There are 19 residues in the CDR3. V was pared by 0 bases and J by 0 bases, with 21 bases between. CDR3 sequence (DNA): TGCAGTGCTAGAGATAGTGCCCCGGGACGGATGTATAGCAATCAGCCCCAGCATTTT. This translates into CSARDSAPGRMYSNQPQHF.

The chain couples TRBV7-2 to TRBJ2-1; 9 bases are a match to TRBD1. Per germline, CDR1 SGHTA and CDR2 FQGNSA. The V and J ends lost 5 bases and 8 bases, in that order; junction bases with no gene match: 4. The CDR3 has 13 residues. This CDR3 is CASSPWTGDEQFF. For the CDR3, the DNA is TGTGCCAGCAGCCCATGGACAGGGGATGAGCAGTTCTTC.

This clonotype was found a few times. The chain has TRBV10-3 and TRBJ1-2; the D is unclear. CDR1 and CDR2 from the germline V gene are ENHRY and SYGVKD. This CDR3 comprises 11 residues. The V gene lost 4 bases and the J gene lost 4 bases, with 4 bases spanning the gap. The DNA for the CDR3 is TGTGCCATCAGTGGAGTCTATGGCTACACCTTC. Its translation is CAISGVYGYTF.

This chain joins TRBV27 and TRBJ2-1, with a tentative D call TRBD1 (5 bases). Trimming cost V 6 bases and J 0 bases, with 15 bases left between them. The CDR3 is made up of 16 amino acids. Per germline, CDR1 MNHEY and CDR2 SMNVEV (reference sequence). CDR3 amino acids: CASRFLGVGSYNEQFF. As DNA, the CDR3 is TGTGCCAGCAGATTCTTAGGGGTTGGCTCCTACAATGAGCAGTTCTTC.

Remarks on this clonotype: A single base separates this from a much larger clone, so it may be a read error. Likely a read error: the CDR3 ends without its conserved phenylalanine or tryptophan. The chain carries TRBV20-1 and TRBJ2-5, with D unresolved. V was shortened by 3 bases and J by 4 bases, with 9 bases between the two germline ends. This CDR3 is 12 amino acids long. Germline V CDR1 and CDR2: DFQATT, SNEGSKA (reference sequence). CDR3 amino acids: CSASVGIETQYL. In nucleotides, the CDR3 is TGCAGTGCTAGCGTCGGTATAGAGACCCAGTACCTC.